This T cell receptor (delta chain) comes out of a study of γδ T cells in repeated Plasmodium falciparum infection. For the study at large: Four controlled malaria infections with P. falciparum NF54 spanned about 23 months. Each infection was followed by sampling at 21 days, plus baseline and some pre-infection draws. The study's findings and limits: Malian children's Vdelta2-negative repertoires appeared more expanded and less diverse than Australians'.

From germline, CDR1 is TSWWSYY and CDR2 QGS. The CDR3 extends over 23 amino acids. Deletions cut 2 bases from V and 2 bases from J, with 33 bases between. Gammadelta T cells were flow-sorted from PBMC into Vgamma9/Vdelta2+ and Vdelta2-negative populations for bulk analysis. Each sorted gammadelta sample had TRG and TRD chains sequenced. TCRdb repeated clone calling on the multiplex PCR reads with CATT. The table shows 75,000 to 100,000 delta-chain clones, with approximately 1.5% occurring only once. A few counts support this clone. Its specificity is unknown. TCRdb's protein, taken from a much larger clone, differs from this DNA's translation at residue 14, likely owing to a read error; the protein displayed comes from the DNA.

The chain carries TRDV1 and TRDJ2; the D gene is possibly TRDD2 (5 bases). Since TCRdb gives no J gene, matching the DNA to germline was used here to assign it. The sequencing input was gamma-delta T cells from blood. The receptor's source is a pool of human donors (malaria-infected and uninfected, not separated). The CDR3 DNA reads as TGTGCTCTTGGGGAAAGGTACTTAGGTTTTCGCCTTCGGATGCGATCCTTGACAGCACAACTCTTCTTT. Translated, it gives CALGERYLGFRLRMRSLTAQLFF.